This T cell receptor (beta chain) stems from a study of response to subunit inactivated influenza vaccine. Overall study results and limits: Authors proposed each seasonal influenza vaccination draws in few new T cells.

Trimming removed 6 bases from V and 5 bases from J, with 17 bases in between. This CDR3 comprises 14 residues. TCRdb re-derived calls from the RT-PCR reads in MiXCR, one entry per CDR3 protein. Of hundreds of thousands of distinct CDR3 sequences in the sample, approximately 13% were seen once. This clonotype was counted between two and nine times. Its antigen is as yet unknown. The sample was PBMCs from blood, taken 14 to 15 days before vaccination. The TCR sequence derives from a man aged 45 to 65 who received an inactivated influenza vaccine. The V call is TRBV12-3 or TRBV12-4, the J call TRBJ2-7; D unresolved. CDR3: CASSRNPRLHEQYF. The CDR3 region has the DNA TGTGCCAGCAGCCGTAACCCGCGGCTTCACGAGCAGTACTTC.